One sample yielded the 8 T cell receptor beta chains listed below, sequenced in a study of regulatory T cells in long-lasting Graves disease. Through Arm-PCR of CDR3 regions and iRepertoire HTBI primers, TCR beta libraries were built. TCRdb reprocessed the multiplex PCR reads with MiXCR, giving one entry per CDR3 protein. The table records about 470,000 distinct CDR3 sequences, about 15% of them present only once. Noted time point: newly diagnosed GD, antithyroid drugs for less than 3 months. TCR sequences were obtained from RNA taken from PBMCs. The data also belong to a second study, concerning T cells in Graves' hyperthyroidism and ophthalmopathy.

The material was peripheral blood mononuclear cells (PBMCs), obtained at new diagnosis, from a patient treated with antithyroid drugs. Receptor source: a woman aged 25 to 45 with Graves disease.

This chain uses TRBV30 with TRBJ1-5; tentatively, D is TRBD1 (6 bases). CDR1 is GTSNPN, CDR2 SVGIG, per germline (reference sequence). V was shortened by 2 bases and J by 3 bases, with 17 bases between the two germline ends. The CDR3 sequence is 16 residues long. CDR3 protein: CAWSSGQFYVNQPQHF. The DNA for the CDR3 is TGTGCCTGGAGTTCAGGACAGTTTTACGTCAATCAGCCCCAGCATTTT.

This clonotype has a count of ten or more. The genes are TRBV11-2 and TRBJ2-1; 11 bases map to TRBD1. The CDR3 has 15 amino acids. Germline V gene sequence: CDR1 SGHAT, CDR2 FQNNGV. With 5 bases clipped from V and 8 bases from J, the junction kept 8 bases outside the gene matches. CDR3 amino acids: CASSQDRGRNDEQFF. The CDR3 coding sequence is TGTGCCAGCAGCCAGGACAGGGGGCGCAACGATGAGCAGTTCTTC.

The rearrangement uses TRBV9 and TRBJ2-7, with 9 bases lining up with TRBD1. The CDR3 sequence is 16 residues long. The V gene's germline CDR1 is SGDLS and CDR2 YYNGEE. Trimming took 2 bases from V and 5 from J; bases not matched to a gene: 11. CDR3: CASSVGPGQGFDEQYF. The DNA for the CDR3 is TGTGCCAGCAGCGTTGGCCCGGGACAGGGTTTCGACGAGCAGTACTTC.

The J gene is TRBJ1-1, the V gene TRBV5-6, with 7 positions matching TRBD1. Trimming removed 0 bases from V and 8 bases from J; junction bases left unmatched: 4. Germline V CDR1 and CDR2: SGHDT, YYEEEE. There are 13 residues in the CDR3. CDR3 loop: CASSLGLTGEAFF. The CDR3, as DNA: TGTGCCAGCAGCTTGGGCCTGACAGGGGAAGCTTTCTTT.

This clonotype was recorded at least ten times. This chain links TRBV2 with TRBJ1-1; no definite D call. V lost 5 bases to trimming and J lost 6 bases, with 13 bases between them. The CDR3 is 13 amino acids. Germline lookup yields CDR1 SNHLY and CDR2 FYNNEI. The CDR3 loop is CASSSPLAAEAFF. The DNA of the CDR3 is TGTGCCAGCAGTTCACCCCTGGCGGCTGAAGCTTTCTTT.

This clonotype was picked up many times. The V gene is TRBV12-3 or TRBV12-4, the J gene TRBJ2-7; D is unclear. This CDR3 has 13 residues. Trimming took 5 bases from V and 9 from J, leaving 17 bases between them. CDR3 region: CASSLGPGTRQYF. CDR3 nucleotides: TGTGCCAGCAGTCTCGGGCCGGGCACCCGGCAGTACTTC.

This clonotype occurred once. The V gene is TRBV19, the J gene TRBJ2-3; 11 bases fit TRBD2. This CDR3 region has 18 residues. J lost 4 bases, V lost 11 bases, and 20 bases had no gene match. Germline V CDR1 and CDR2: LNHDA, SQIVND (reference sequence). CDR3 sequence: CACSIAAETSGMADTQYF. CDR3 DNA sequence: TGTGCCTGCAGTATCGCGGCGGAGACTAGCGGGATGGCAGATACGCAGTATTTT.

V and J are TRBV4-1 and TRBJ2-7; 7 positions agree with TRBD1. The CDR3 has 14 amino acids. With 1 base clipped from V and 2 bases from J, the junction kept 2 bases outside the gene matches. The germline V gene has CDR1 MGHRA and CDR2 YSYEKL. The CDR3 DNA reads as TGCGCCAGCAGCCAAGCGGGACAGACCTACGAGCAGTACTTC. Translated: CASSQAGQTYEQYF.